This TCR beta chain is from a study of T cell responses to AZD1222 COVID-19 vaccine. On this clone: What it binds is not known.

Sequencing was performed with immunoSEQ multiplex PCR; in TCRdb, only in-frame clones are kept and a portion is missing. The sample consists of around 100,000 clones, roughly 91% of them appearing once. Study-wide results and caveats: Two AZD1222 administrations were followed by greater Spike-specific TCR breadth and depth. White British donors predominated, females outnumbered males, and clonal diversity was possibly underestimated.

V gave up 4 bases and J gave up 1 base, with 17 bases separating them. Germline-derived CDR1 and CDR2 are SGDLS and YYNGEE. The CDR3 totals 16 residues. The chain carries TRBV9 and TRBJ1-1; TRBD1 might be the D (6 bases). The sequencing used peripheral blood, collected on day 0 of AZD1222 vaccination. The receptor's source is an adult in good health. This chain's CDR3 is CASSPGHLASNTEAFF. CDR3 sequence (DNA): TGTGCCAGCAGCCCGGGACACCTCGCCTCGAACACTGAAGCTTTCTTT.